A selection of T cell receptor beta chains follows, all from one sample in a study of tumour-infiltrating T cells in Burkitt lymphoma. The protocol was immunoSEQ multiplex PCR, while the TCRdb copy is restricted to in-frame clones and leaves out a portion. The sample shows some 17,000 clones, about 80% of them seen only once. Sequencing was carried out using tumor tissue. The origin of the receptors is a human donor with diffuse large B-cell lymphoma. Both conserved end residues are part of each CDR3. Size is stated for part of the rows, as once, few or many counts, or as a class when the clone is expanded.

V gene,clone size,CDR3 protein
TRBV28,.,CASRHGGAAEQYF
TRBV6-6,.,CASILQGINTEAFF
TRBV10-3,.,CAISESGAENTEAFF
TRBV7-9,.,CASSSLQQGPSYEQYF
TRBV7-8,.,CASSLARSSYEQYF
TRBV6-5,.,CASSYSDSSYGYTF
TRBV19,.,CATPLPPTTGGPNQLQHF
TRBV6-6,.,CASSLDGNYGYTF
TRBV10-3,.,CAISQGGSTDTQYF
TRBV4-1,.,CASSQFAGATGYGYTF
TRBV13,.,CASSPQGRDEQYF
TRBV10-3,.,CAISSPVDTGELFF
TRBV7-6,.,CASSSFTGQARGTEAFF
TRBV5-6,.,CASSRATGGMNTEAFF
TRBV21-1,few,CASSKSGSNQPQHF
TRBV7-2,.,CASSSKTGGYEQYF
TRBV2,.,CASTSGYTDTQYF
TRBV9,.,CASSLVPGQGFYGYTF
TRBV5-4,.,CASSLGLAGGLTDTQYF
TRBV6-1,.,CASSGVYNQPQHF
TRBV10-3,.,CAIGGGGTQETQYF
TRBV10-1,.,CASSEDGVSPLHF
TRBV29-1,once,CSVSRSRGTEAFF
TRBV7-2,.,CASSLARDGEAFF
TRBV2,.,CASSPEGAGNTIYF
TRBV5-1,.,CASSPAVGSGRREQYF
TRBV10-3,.,CAISETETENYGYTF
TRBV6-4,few,CASSDSYGYTF
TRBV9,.,CASSVGESEQFF
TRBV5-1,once,CASSFEVQGGIQYF
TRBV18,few,CASSPPATGHSYEQYF
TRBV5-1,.,CASSLDNSNYGYTF
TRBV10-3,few,CAISGGREGLNEQFF
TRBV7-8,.,CASSSRLDLSYEQYF
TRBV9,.,CASSAGQSNEKLFF
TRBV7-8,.,CASSFSPGLAGGIHSYEQYF
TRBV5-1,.,CASSRTGPDTQYF
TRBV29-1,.,CSGRPMTDTQYF
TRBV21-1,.,CASSKSPSAGEQYF
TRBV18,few,CASSPTGAEQYF
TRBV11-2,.,CASSLGRDRGNNEQFF
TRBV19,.,CASSPRAGGPSEQFF
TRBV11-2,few,CASSLDAYEQYF
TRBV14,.,CASSQVGDPTYGYTF
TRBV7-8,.,CASSLAIDRANEKLFF
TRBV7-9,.,CASSLPAFLDQETQYF
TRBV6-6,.,CASSYSVNTEAFF
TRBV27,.,CASSLSGGRTEAFF
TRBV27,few,CASSLSGTAAGELFF
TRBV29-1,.,CSVDRVYEAFF
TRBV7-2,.,CASSLSRAVTGNTIYF
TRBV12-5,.,CASGLVVRGQANEKLFF
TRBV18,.,CASSPEGWDNYGYTF
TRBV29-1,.,CSVDEGRLNTEAFF
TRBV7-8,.,CASSLRVSYTEAFF